Below are 26 T cell receptor beta chains sequenced from a single sample in a study of prognosis after radiotherapy for stage I lung cancer. With two-round multiplex PCR, TCR beta CDR3 sequences were amplified from genomic DNA. Used in first-round PCR were primers specific to each TRBV and TRBJ gene. TCRdb processed the multiplex PCR reads anew with MiXCR; each CDR3 protein has one entry. The repertoire includes around 31,000 distinct CDR3 sequences, around 30% of them detected once, and roughly a third sits in the top ten. This specimen consisted of PBMCs, obtained before or after stereotactic body radiation therapy (not recorded which). All receptors come from a donor aged 50 or older with non-small cell lung cancer.

The rearrangement uses TRBV5-1 and TRBJ2-2, with 10 nucleotides matching TRBD1. Germline trimming cut 4 bases from V and 5 bases from J; bases unmatched to any gene: 2. Germline V gene data show CDR1 as SGHRS and CDR2 as YFSETQ. This CDR3 comprises 14 residues. In DNA, the CDR3 is TGCGCCAGCAGCCGGACAGGGGGGACCGGGGAGCTGTTTTTT. Its translation: CASSRTGGTGELFF.

The sample holds a few counts of this clonotype. The V and J genes are TRBV6-1 and TRBJ1-2; D is perhaps TRBD1 (6 bases). Germline CDR1 reads MNHNS; CDR2 reads SASEGT. The CDR3 is 13 residues long. With 5 bases removed from V and 5 bases from J, the gap between germline ends came to 12 bases. DNA for the CDR3: TGTGCCAGCAGTCGGACAGAGATTTATGGCTACACCTTC. This gives the protein CASSRTEIYGYTF.

This clonotype was seen ten or more times. The V gene is TRBV7-2, the J gene TRBJ1-4; 10 bases agree with TRBD1. The J segment lost 8 bases and the V segment lost 0 bases, leaving 3 bases of the junction unmatched. The CDR3 is 15 residues long. Germline CDR1 reads SGHTA; CDR2 reads FQGNSA. DNA of the CDR3: TGTGCCAGCAGCTTAGCCGGGACAGGGGCAGAAAAACTGTTTTTT. Translated: CASSLAGTGAEKLFF.

This clonotype was seen repeatedly, ten times or more. The genes are TRBV6-2 or TRBV6-3 and TRBJ1-3, with D hard to call. V was pared by 6 bases and J by 0 bases, with 15 bases between. Germline V gene data show CDR1 as MNHEY and CDR2 as SVGEGT. CDR3 size: 16 residues. The CDR3 reads CASSHGGRPSGNTIYF. In nucleotides, the CDR3 is TGTGCCAGCAGCCACGGAGGGAGACCCTCTGGAAACACCATATATTTT.

This clonotype was recorded at least ten times. The rearrangement joins TRBV20-1 to TRBJ2-5; D gene uncertain. V lost 3 bases to trimming and J lost 3 bases, with 8 bases between them. The CDR3 runs 12 residues. In germline, CDR1 is DFQATT, CDR2 SNEGSKA (reference sequence). CDR3 nucleotide sequence: TGCAGTGCTAGTGTCAGAGAAGAGACCCAGTACTTC. Protein: CSASVREETQYF.

To note about this clonotype: Germline is not matched at one junction end, which may reflect a read error. The chain couples TRBV27 to TRBJ2-7, with a weak D call TRBD1 (5 bases). Germline CDR1 is MNHEY and CDR2 is SMNVEV (reference sequence). This CDR3 has 13 amino acids. The CDR3 here is CVSSPRQNYEQYF. The CDR3 region has the DNA TGTGTCAGCAGCCCGCGACAGAACTACGAGCAATACTTC.

This clonotype was counted many times. The V and J genes are TRBV7-9 and TRBJ2-2; a possible D gene is TRBD2 (6 bases). V lost 0 bases to trimming and J lost 2 bases, with 10 bases between them. The germline V gene has CDR1 SEHNR and CDR2 FQNEAQ (reference sequence). The CDR3 runs 16 residues. The CDR3 loop is CASSLASGGNTGELFF. CDR3 bases: TGTGCCAGCAGCTTAGCTAGCGGAGGTAACACCGGGGAGCTGTTTTTT. Full variable domain (remainder filled in from reference TRBV7-9 and TRBJ2-2): DTGVSQNPRHKITKRGQNVTFRCDPISEHNRLYWYRQTLGQGPEFLTYFQNEAQLEKSRLLSDRFSAERPKGSFSTLEIQRTEQGDSAMYLCASSLASGGNTGELFFGEGSRLTVL.

In the case of this clonotype: A single base separates this from a much larger clone, so it may be a read error. The rearrangement uses TRBV6-1 and TRBJ2-2; TRBD1 matches at 8 bases. Trimming cost V 6 bases and J 6 bases; bases outside gene matches: 9. The CDR3 loop spans 15 amino acids. Germline V gene lookup returns CDR1 MNHNS and CDR2 SASEGT. For the CDR3, the DNA is TGTGCCAGCAGGGTCGGAGTACAGGGGGCCGGGGAGCTGTTTTTT. It is translated as CASRVGVQGAGELFF.

At least ten counts were recorded for this clonotype. This rearrangement joins TRBV29-1 to TRBJ1-2; D call uncertain. CDR3 length equals 14 residues. The germline CDR1 and CDR2 sequences are SQVTM and ANQGSEA. Trimming shortened V by 7 bases and J by 3 bases, and 18 bases separated the two germline ends. CDR3 bases: TGCAGCGAAACCGGCGAGGACGGACACTATGGCTACACCTTC. Translating it yields CSETGEDGHYGYTF.

This clonotype appeared many times. The CDR3 DNA follows: TGCAGTGCTAGAGATCTCTTGGGGAAATCGATCTCAGATACGCAGTATTTT. Translating it yields CSARDLLGKSISDTQYF. J is TRBJ2-3 and V is TRBV20-1; D unclear. In germline, CDR1 is DFQATT, CDR2 SNEGSKA (reference sequence). CDR3 size: 17 residues. Trimming removed 0 bases from V and 4 bases from J, with 20 bases in between.

This clonotype occurred many times. The chain employs TRBV5-6 and TRBJ2-2; D call uncertain. CDR1 is SGHDT and CDR2 is YYEEEE in the germline V gene. The CDR3 contains 13 residues. V was pared by 4 bases and J by 4 bases, with 8 bases between. The CDR3 DNA is TGTGCCAGCAGCCCCCTCCCCACCGGGGAGCTGTTTTTT. It yields the protein CASSPLPTGELFF. The complete variable domain, with remaining parts taken from reference TRBV5-6 and TRBJ2-2, reads DAGVTQSPTHLIKTRGQQVTLRCSPKSGHDTVSWYQQALGQGPQFIFQYYEEEERQRGNFPDRFSGHQFPNYSSELNVNALLLGDSALYLCASSPLPTGELFFGEGSRLTVL.

This clonotype was recorded a few times. A read error likely explains this, since a far larger clone differs by one base. The chain combines TRBV6-4 with TRBJ2-1; TRBD1 matches 9 bases. The CDR3 is 15 amino acids. Looked up from germline, CDR1 is MRHNA and CDR2 is SNTAGT. The trim removed 7 bases at V and 6 bases at J, leaving 10 bases unmatched. CDR3 in amino acids: CASIPPGQGGNEQFF. The DNA for the CDR3 is TGTGCCAGCATCCCACCGGGACAGGGAGGCAATGAGCAGTTCTTC.

Worth noting for this clonotype: With only one base between it and a far larger clone, this is likely a read error. The chain carries TRBV6-8 and TRBJ2-7; 8 bases map to TRBD1. The CDR3 covers 13 residues. Germline CDR1 and CDR2: MNHGY and SAAAGT. As DNA, the CDR3 is TGTACCAGCACCGGGACAGGCCTCTACGAGCAGTACTTC. Protein sequence: CTSTGTGLYEQYF.

As regards this clonotype: A single base separates this from a much larger clone, so it may be a read error. This chain connects TRBV18 to TRBJ2-3; tentative D call: TRBD1 (5 bases). CDR1 and CDR2 (germline): KGHSH, LQKENI. The ends were cut back, 3 bases at V and 2 bases at J, with 12 bases in the middle. The CDR3 loop spans 15 amino acids. This chain's CDR3 is CASSPPWTTTDTQYF. The CDR3 DNA sequence: TGTGCCAGCTCACCGCCCTGGACAACCACAGATACGCAGTATTTT.

As regards this clonotype: A read error is likely, as this CDR3 ends without the conserved phenylalanine or tryptophan. The rearrangement uses TRBV6-1 and TRBJ2-7; D perhaps matches TRBD1 (6 bases). From germline, CDR1 is MNHNS and CDR2 SASEGT. The CDR3 contains 14 residues. Trimming pared 6 bases from V and 4 bases from J, leaving 16 bases between. CDR3 coding DNA: TGTGCCAGCAGCCCTGGGGGCTTAACTTACGAGCAGTACATC. Encoded protein: CASSPGGLTYEQYI.

This clonotype was counted many times. One base away lies a much larger clone, so this may be a sequencing read error. The DNA for the CDR3 is TGTGCCAGCACCATCGTGGGCAGGCCCTACGAGCAGTACTTC. This encodes CASTIVGRPYEQYF. J is TRBJ2-7 and V is TRBV12-3 or TRBV12-4; D is unclear. Trimming took 7 bases from V and 2 from J, leaving 15 bases between them. CDR3 length: 14 amino acids.

This clonotype was seen repeatedly, ten times or more. The chain couples TRBV20-1 to TRBJ1-1; a possible D gene is TRBD1 (6 bases). Germline V gene data show CDR1 as DFQATT and CDR2 as SNEGSKA (reference sequence). The CDR3 has 13 residues. Trimming pared 6 bases from V and 6 bases from J, leaving 17 bases between. In DNA, the CDR3 is TGCAGTGCGAGGTCGGGGGCAGAGGCTGAAGCTTTCTTT. This codes for CSARSGAEAEAFF.

CDR3 coding DNA: TGCGCCAGCAGCTTGGAAGGGACAAGCTATGGCTACACCTTC. Translation: CASSLEGTSYGYTF. J is TRBJ1-2 and V is TRBV5-1; a possible D gene is TRBD1 (6 bases). This CDR3 has 14 residues. Germline CDR1 reads SGHRS; CDR2 reads YFSETQ. The V end was cut by 0 bases, the J end by 4 bases, with 10 bases between.

This sequence joins TRBV28 and TRBJ1-2; 7 bases fit TRBD1. V gave up 5 bases and J gave up 0 bases; unmatched junction bases: 3. The CDR3 length is 14 residues. Germline CDR1 reads MDHEN; CDR2 reads SYDVKM. The CDR3 loop is CASSRGTANYGYTF. The CDR3 DNA reads TGTGCCAGCAGTCGTGGGACAGCTAACTATGGCTACACCTTC.

Comments on this clonotype: With a much larger clone just one base away, this may be a read error. This sequence joins TRBV29-1 and TRBJ1-2, with D unresolved. The CDR3 contains 12 residues. Looked up from germline, CDR1 is SQVTM and CDR2 is ANQGSEA. Trimming took off 5 bases at V and 9 bases at J, with 16 bases between the two ends. This chain's CDR3 is CSVTDLKHCYTF. For the CDR3, the DNA is TGCAGCGTTACAGACCTTAAGCATTGCTACACCTTC.

Notes on this clonotype: Given a far larger clone just one base away, this is likely a sequencing read error. The chain recombines TRBV29-1 with TRBJ2-7; TRBD2 matches at 10 bases. This CDR3 region has 14 residues. Germline V gene lookup returns CDR1 SQVTM and CDR2 ANQGSEA. The J segment lost 7 bases and the V segment lost 7 bases, leaving 13 bases of the junction unmatched. The CDR3 reads CSGKTSGSYNEQYF. The CDR3 nucleotides read TGCAGCGGGAAGACTAGCGGGTCCTACAATGAGCAGTACTTC.

The chain recombines TRBV6-5 with TRBJ2-2, with 7 bases that match TRBD2. After removal of 0 bases from V and 5 bases from J, the junction contained 6 bases not matched to a gene. Germline-derived CDR1 and CDR2 are MNHEY and SVGAGI. The CDR3 consists of 16 residues. CDR3 nucleotides: TGTGCCAGCAGTTACTCATCGGGGGGTCCGACCGGGGAGCTGTTTTTT. The encoded protein is CASSYSSGGPTGELFF.

The gene calls are TRBV24-1 and TRBJ2-4, with 11 bases matching TRBD2. The V and J ends lost 3 bases and 7 bases, in that order; junction bases with no gene match: 16. This CDR3 is 19 amino acids long. CDR1 is KGHDR, CDR2 SFDVKD, per germline. CDR3 in DNA: TGTGCCACCAGTGATGGGACAGGAAGATCTAGCGGGAGGCCCAACATTCAGTACTTC. Translation gives CATSDGTGRSSGRPNIQYF.

This clonotype was detected ten times or more. The J gene is TRBJ1-2, the V gene TRBV9, with a weak D call TRBD1 (5 bases). The CDR3 extends over 13 amino acids. In germline, CDR1 is SGDLS, CDR2 YYNGEE. V was pared by 6 bases and J by 6 bases, with 15 bases between. The CDR3 region is CASTGGGENGYTF. DNA of the CDR3: TGTGCCAGCACCGGGGGGGGGGAGAATGGCTACACCTTC.

This clonotype was seen only a few times. This chain links TRBV6-4 with TRBJ2-7; TRBD1 or TRBD2 may be the D gene (5 bases each). The V end lost 3 bases, the J end lost 4 bases, and 22 bases lay between the germline ends. Germline V gene data show CDR1 as MRHNA and CDR2 as SNTAGT. The CDR3 sequence is 17 residues long. CDR3 bases: TGTGCCAGCAGTGAAGGGGTCGGGGCCCATAAGCTATACGAGCAGTACTTC. This sequence encodes CASSEGVGAHKLYEQYF.

Worth noting for this clonotype: At one of its ends the junction is not consistent with the germline gene, which may arise from a read error. This chain uses TRBV7-2 with TRBJ2-3; D gene ambiguous. CDR1 SGHTA and CDR2 FQGNSA come from the germline V gene. This CDR3 is built from 15 residues. Here the CDR3 DNA reads TGTGCCAGCAGCTTAGCGATCCTTGGTTCAGATACGCATTATTTT. It codes for CASSLAILGSDTHYF.